This T cell receptor beta chain came from a study of T cell responses to AZD1222 COVID-19 vaccine. Sequencing used immunoSEQ multiplex PCR; TCRdb keeps in-frame clones, though not all of them. In the table there are about 140,000 clones, 85% to 90% of which are singletons. Germline CDR1 is MNHEY and CDR2 is SMNVEV (reference sequence). Between the trimmed V and J ends, which lost 6 bases and 2 bases, there was a span of 13 bases. The length of the CDR3 is 14 residues. The sequenced sample was peripheral blood, obtained 28 days after the second AZD1222 dose. The chain couples TRBV27 to TRBJ1-2, with D possibly being TRBD1 (6 bases). The TCR sequence derives from an adult who received the AZD1222 COVID-19 vaccine. The CDR3 spells CASRRTVGNYGYTF. The CDR3 DNA follows: TGTGCCAGCAGGAGGACAGTAGGAAACTATGGCTACACCTTC.